This T cell receptor beta chain was retrieved from a study of blood T cell repertoires in COVID-19. Study context: The United States, Italy and Spain were the sources of the acute and convalescent COVID-19 samples. Nucleic acid was either cDNA or gDNA, and it came from T cells, B-cell-depleted T cells, or PBMCs.

Participant age was roughly 18 to 95 years, and participants resided in roughly 25 US areas. Participants' reported clinical history set cohort assignment. Produced via immunoSEQ multiplex PCR; TCRdb's table is partial and in-frame only. The sample consists of approximately 200,000 clones, 75% to 90% of them appearing once. The origin of this receptor is a man between 40 and 49 years old who had recovered from COVID-19. Material: PBMCs or T cells enriched from blood (not recorded which).

CDR3 nucleotides: TGTGCCAGCAGCCCGCTGCGGGACTCCCTGTACAATGAGCAGTTCTTC. It translates to CASSPLRDSLYNEQFF. The chain employs TRBV9 and TRBJ2-1; D possibly corresponds to TRBD2 (6 bases). The CDR3 spans 16 residues. V was clipped by 4 bases and J by 4 bases, with 18 bases between them. CDR1 and CDR2 (germline): SGDLS, YYNGEE. Together with reference TRBV9 and TRBJ2-1, the CDR3 gives the full variable domain: DSGVTQTPKHLITATGQRVTLRCSPRSGDLSVYWYQQSLDQGLQFLIQYYNGEERAKGNILERFSAQQFPDLHSELNLSSLELGDSALYFCASSPLRDSLYNEQFFGPGTRLTVL.